The 10 T cell receptor beta chains below all came from one sample that was sequenced in a study of shared clonotypes between healthy human individuals. Produced via immunoSEQ multiplex PCR; TCRdb's table is partial and in-frame only. The data hold approximately 2.5 million clones, with around 94% observed a single time. Input material: naive CD4+ T cells sorted from blood. Subset indicated: CD45RA+ positively selected. The receptor source for this set is a man aged 18 to 30 in good health.

The rearrangement joins TRBV7-2 to TRBJ2-3; D not resolved. The CDR3 runs 14 residues. Germline CDR1 SGHTA, CDR2 FQGNSA. Trimming removed 5 bases from V and 1 base from J, with 10 bases in between. CDR3 protein: CASSPRSGTDTQYF. The CDR3 bases are TGTGCCAGCAGCCCCAGAAGCGGCACAGATACGCAGTATTTT.

The chain joins TRBV9 to TRBJ2-3; possible D gene TRBD2, 6 bases. The CDR3 is made up of 16 amino acids. Trimming took off 4 bases at V and 0 bases at J, with 15 bases between the two ends. CDR1 is SGDLS, CDR2 YYNGEE, per germline. CDR3 loop: CASSSWGGSSTDTQYF. As DNA, the CDR3 is TGTGCCAGCAGCTCCTGGGGAGGATCTAGCACAGATACGCAGTATTTT. The entire variable domain, with the rest obtained from reference TRBV9 and TRBJ2-3, is as follows: DSGVTQTPKHLITATGQRVTLRCSPRSGDLSVYWYQQSLDQGLQFLIQYYNGEERAKGNILERFSAQQFPDLHSELNLSSLELGDSALYFCASSSWGGSSTDTQYFGPGTRLTVL.

The J gene is TRBJ2-2, the V gene TRBV10-3; D is unresolved. Germline V gene sequence: CDR1 ENHRY, CDR2 SYGVKD. This CDR3 is 17 amino acids long. V was shortened by 2 bases and J by 6 bases, with 19 bases between the two germline ends. The CDR3 DNA is TGTGCCATCAGTGAGCCCTTTCAAGGCCGTGGGGCCGGGGAGCTGTTTTTT. Translated, it gives CAISEPFQGRGAGELFF.

CDR3 in amino acids: CASRPGQPYEQYF. CDR3 DNA: TGTGCCAGCAGGCCGGGACAGCCCTACGAGCAGTACTTC. The chain links TRBV6-5 to TRBJ2-7, with 7 bases matching TRBD1. V shed 6 bases and J 2 bases; nucleotides not matched to a gene: 4. CDR3 length equals 13 residues. Germline V gene data show CDR1 as MNHEY and CDR2 as SVGAGI.

This clone was seen a single time. The rearrangement joins TRBV9 to TRBJ2-5, with TRBD2 identical over 14 bases. Losses at the gene ends were 0 bases for V and 4 bases for J; bases not matched to a gene: 2. In germline, CDR1 is SGDLS, CDR2 YYNGEE. The CDR3 is made up of 16 amino acids. This CDR3 reads CASSVGTSGGRETQYF. DNA for the CDR3: TGTGCCAGCAGCGTAGGGACTAGCGGGGGGCGAGAGACCCAGTACTTC. The variable domain in full, with the rest retrieved from reference TRBV9 and TRBJ2-5, is DSGVTQTPKHLITATGQRVTLRCSPRSGDLSVYWYQQSLDQGLQFLIQYYNGEERAKGNILERFSAQQFPDLHSELNLSSLELGDSALYFCASSVGTSGGRETQYFGPGTRLLVL.

The chain couples TRBV4-1 to TRBJ2-6, with D perhaps TRBD2 (5 bases). Germline CDR1 and CDR2: MGHRA and YSYEKL. This CDR3 is 17 amino acids long. Trimming stripped 4 bases from V and 1 base from J, with 14 bases between. The CDR3 nucleotides are TGCGCCAGCAGCCTCGAAAGGACTGCATCTGGGGCCAACGTCCTGACTTTC. The encoded protein is CASSLERTASGANVLTF.

As concerns this clone: The identical CDR3 is also encoded by other nucleotide sequences in the sample. The genes are TRBV28 and TRBJ2-7; D possibly corresponds to TRBD2 (5 bases). The germline V and J ends were trimmed by 3 bases and 0 bases, with 6 bases remaining between them. The CDR3 length is 13 residues. Germline V gives CDR1 MDHEN, CDR2 SYDVKM. The CDR3 nucleotides read TGTGCCAGCAGTTTGGGGAGCTCCTACGAGCAGTACTTC. It is translated as CASSLGSSYEQYF.

The chain uses TRBV18 and TRBJ2-7; D uncertain. CDR1 and CDR2 (germline): KGHSH, LQKENI. The CDR3 has 16 residues. V dropped 2 bases and J dropped 3 bases, with 17 bases sitting between them. CDR3 sequence reads: CASSPGAVQPYYEQYF. The CDR3 DNA is TGTGCCAGCTCACCAGGCGCCGTACAACCCTACTACGAGCAGTACTTC. Variable domain in full (rest from reference TRBV18 and TRBJ2-7): NAGVMQNPRHLVRRRGQEARLRCSPMKGHSHVYWYRQLPEEGLKFMVYLQKENIIDESGMPKERFSAEFPKEGPSILRIQQVVRGDSAAYFCASSPGAVQPYYEQYFGPGTRLTVT.

The CDR3 protein is CASSPPQGAKYEQYF. CDR3 DNA sequence: TGTGCCAGCTCACCACCCCAGGGGGCGAAATACGAGCAGTACTTC. This chain connects TRBV18 to TRBJ2-7, with TRBD1 matching over 8 bases. CDR3 length: 15 residues. CDR1 KGHSH and CDR2 LQKENI come from the germline V gene. Trimming cost V 0 bases and J 4 bases; bases outside gene matches: 5.

The V call is TRBV14, the J call TRBJ1-2, with a possible D match to TRBD1 (5 bases). The CDR3 is 12 residues long. Trimming pared 6 bases from V and 7 bases from J, leaving 12 bases between. In germline, CDR1 is SGHDN, CDR2 FVKESK. The CDR3 spells CASSLRGSGYTF. For the CDR3, the DNA is TGTGCCAGCAGTTTGAGGGGAAGTGGCTACACCTTC.